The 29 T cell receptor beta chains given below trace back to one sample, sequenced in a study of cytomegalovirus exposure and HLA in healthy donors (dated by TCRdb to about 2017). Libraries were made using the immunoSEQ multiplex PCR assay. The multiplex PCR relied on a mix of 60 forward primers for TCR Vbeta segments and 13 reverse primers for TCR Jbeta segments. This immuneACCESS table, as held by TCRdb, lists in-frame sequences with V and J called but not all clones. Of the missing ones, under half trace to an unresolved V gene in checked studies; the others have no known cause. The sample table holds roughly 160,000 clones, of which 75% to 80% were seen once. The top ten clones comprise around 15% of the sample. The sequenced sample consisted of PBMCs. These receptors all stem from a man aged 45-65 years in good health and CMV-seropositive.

The CDR3 loop is CASSLGLARPYEQYF. The CDR3 DNA reads TGTGCCAGCAGTTTAGGACTAGCGAGACCGTACGAGCAGTACTTC. The chain employs TRBV27 and TRBJ2-7; TRBD2 agrees at 9 bases. CDR3 length: 15 amino acids. V trimming: 2 bases; J trimming: 4 bases; junction bases outside the gene matches: 6. Germline V CDR1 and CDR2: MNHEY, SMNVEV (reference sequence).

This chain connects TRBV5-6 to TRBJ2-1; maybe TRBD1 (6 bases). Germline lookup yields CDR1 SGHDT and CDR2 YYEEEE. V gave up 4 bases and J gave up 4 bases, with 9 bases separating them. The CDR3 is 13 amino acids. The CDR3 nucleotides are TGTGCCAGCAGCCTCGACAGGTACAATGAGCAGTTCTTC. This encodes CASSLDRYNEQFF.

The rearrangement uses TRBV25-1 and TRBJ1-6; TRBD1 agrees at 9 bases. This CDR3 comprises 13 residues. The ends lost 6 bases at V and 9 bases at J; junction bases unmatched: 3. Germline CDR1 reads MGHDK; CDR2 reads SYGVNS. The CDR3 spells CASRDRGGSPLHF. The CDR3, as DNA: TGTGCCAGCAGGGACAGGGGTGGTTCACCCCTCCACTTT.

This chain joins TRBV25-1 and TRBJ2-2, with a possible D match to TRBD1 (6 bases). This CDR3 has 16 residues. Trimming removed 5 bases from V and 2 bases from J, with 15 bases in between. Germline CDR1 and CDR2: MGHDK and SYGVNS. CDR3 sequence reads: CASSPWARGNTGELFF. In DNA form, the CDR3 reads TGTGCCAGCAGTCCATGGGCCAGGGGAAACACCGGGGAGCTGTTTTTT. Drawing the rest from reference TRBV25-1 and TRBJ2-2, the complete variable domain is EADIYQTPRYLVIGTGKKITLECSQTMGHDKMYWYQQDPGMELHLIHYSYGVNSTEKGDLSSESTVSRIRTEHFPLTLESARPSHTSQYLCASSPWARGNTGELFFGEGSRLTVL.

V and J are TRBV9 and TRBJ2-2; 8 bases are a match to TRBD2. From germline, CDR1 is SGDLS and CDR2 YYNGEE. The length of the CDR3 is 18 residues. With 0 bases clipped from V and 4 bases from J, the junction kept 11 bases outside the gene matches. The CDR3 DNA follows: TGTGCCAGCAGCGTAGATCTTAGTAGCGGGGACCTCACCGGGGAGCTGTTTTTT. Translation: CASSVDLSSGDLTGELFF.

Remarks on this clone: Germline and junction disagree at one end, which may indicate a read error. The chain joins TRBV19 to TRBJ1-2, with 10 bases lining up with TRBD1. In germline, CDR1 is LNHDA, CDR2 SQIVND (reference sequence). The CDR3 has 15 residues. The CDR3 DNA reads TGTGCCAGTAGTCTAGATCGGGACAGGGGCTATGGCTACACCTTC. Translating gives CASSLDRDRGYGYTF.

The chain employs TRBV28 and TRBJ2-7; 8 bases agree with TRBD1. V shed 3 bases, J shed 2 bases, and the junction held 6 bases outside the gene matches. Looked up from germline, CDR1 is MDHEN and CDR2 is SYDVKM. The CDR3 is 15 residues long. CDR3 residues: CASSFSDRDTYEQYF. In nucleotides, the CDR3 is TGTGCCAGCAGTTTTTCGGACAGGGATACCTACGAGCAGTACTTC.

CDR3 protein: CASTVRTGGTEKLFF. DNA of the CDR3: TGTGCCAGCACGGTTAGGACAGGGGGCACTGAAAAACTGTTTTTT. V gene TRBV2 combines with J gene TRBJ1-4, with 11 bases lining up with TRBD1. Germline CDR1 SNHLY, CDR2 FYNNEI. V was pared by 7 bases and J by 7 bases, with 8 bases of the junction left unmatched. The CDR3 consists of 15 residues.

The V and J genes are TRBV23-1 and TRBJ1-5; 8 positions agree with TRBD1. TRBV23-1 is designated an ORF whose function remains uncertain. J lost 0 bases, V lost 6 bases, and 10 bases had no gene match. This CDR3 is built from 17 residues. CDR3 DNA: TGCGCCAGCAGAAGGGACAGGCGGACCGATAGCAATCAGCCCCAGCATTTT. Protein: CASRRDRRTDSNQPQHF.

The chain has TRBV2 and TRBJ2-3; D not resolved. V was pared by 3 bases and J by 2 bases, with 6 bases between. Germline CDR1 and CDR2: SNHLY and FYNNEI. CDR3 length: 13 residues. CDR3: CASSDRFTDTQYF. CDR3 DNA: TGTGCCAGCAGTGATCGGTTCACAGATACGCAGTATTTT.

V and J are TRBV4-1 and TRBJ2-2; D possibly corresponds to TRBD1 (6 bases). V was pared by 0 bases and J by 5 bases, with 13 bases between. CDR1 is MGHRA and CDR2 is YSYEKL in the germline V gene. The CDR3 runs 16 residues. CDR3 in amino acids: CASSQETTGVTGELFF. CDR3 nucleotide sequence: TGCGCCAGCAGCCAAGAAACGACAGGAGTAACCGGGGAGCTGTTTTTT.

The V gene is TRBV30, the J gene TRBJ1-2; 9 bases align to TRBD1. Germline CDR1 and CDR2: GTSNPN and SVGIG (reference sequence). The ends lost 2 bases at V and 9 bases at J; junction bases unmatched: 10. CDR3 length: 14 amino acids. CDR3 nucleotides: TGTGCCTGGAGTCCCCGGACAGGGGTTGATTGCTACACCTTC. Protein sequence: CAWSPRTGVDCYTF.

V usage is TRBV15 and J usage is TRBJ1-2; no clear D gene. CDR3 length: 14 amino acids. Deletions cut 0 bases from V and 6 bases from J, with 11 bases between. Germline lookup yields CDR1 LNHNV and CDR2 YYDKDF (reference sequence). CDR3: CATSRDLTSNGYTF. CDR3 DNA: TGTGCCACCAGCAGAGATTTGACTTCTAATGGCTACACCTTC.

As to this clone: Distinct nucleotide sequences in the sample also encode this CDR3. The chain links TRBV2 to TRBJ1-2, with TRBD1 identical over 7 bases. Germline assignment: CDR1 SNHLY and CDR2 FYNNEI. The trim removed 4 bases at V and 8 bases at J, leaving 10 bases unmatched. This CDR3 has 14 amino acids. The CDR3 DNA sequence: TGTGCCAGCAGTGTTGAACAGGGGTTGGAAGGCTACACCTTC. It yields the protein CASSVEQGLEGYTF. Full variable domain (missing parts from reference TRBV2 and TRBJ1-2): EPEVTQTPSHQVTQMGQEVILRCVPISNHLYFYWYRQILGQKVEFLVSFYNNEISEKSEIFDDQFSVERPDGSNFTLKIRSTKLEDSAMYFCASSVEQGLEGYTFGSGTRLTVV.

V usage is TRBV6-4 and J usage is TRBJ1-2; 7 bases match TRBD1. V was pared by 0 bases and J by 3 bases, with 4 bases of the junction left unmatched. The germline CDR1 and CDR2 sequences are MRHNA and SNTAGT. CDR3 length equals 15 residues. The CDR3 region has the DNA TGTGCCAGCAGTGACTCTGGACAGGCTGACTATGGCTACACCTTC. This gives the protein CASSDSGQADYGYTF.

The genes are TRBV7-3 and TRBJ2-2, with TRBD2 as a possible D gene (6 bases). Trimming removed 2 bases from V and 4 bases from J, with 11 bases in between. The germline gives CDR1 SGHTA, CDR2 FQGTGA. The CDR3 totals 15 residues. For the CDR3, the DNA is TGTGCCAGCAGCTTAGGAGGGGTAGGCACCGGGGAGCTGTTTTTT. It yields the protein CASSLGGVGTGELFF.

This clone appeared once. The CDR3 DNA sequence: TGTGCCAGCAGTTTCCTTATTCCGAGTTATAACACCGGGGAGCTGTTTTTT. Translation gives CASSFLIPSYNTGELFF. The chain combines TRBV27 with TRBJ2-2, with no clear D. Germline V lookup: CDR1 MNHEY, CDR2 SMNVEV (reference sequence). The CDR3 totals 17 residues. V lost 3 bases, J lost 2 bases, and 16 bases lay in between.

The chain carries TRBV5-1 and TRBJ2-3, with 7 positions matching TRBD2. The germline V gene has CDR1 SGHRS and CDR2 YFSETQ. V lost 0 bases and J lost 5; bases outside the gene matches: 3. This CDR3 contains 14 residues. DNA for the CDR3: TGCGCCAGCAGCTTGGTGGGGGGGGGAGATACGCAGTATTTT. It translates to CASSLVGGGDTQYF.

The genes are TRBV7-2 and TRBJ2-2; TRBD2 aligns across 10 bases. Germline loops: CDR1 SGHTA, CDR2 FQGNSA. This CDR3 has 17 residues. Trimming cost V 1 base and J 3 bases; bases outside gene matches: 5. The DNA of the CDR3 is TGTGCCAGCAGCTTAGGGGCTAGCGGGGGACACACCGGGGAGCTGTTTTTT. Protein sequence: CASSLGASGGHTGELFF.

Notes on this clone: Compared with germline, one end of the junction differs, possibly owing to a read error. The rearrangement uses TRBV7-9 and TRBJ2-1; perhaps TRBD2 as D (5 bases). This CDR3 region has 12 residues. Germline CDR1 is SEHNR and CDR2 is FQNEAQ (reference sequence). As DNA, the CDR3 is TGTTCCAGCAGTATCAGCGGCAATGAGCAGTTCTTC. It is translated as CSSSISGNEQFF.

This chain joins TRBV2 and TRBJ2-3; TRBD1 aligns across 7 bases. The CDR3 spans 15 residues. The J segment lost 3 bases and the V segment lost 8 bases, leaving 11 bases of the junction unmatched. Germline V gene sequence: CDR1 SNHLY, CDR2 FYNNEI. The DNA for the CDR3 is TGTGCCAGCTCGACCGGGACAGTTATAACAGATACGCAGTATTTT. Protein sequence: CASSTGTVITDTQYF.

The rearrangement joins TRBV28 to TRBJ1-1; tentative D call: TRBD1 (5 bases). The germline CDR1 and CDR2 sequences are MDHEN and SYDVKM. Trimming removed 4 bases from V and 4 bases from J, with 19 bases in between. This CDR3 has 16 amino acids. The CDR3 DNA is TGTGCCAGCAGTTCCCACGGCGCAACCCAGGGCACTGAAGCTTTCTTT. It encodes CASSSHGATQGTEAFF. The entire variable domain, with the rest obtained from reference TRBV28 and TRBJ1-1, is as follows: DVKVTQSSRYLVKRTGEKVFLECVQDMDHENMFWYRQDPGLGLRLIYFSYDVKMKEKGDIPEGYSVSREKKERFSLILESASTNQTSMYLCASSSHGATQGTEAFFGQGTRLTVV.

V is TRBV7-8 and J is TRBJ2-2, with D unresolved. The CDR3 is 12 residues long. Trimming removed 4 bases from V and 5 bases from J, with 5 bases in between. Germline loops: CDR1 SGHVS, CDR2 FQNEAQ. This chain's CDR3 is CASSSRTGELFF. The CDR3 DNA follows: TGTGCCAGCAGCTCCCGGACCGGGGAGCTGTTTTTT.

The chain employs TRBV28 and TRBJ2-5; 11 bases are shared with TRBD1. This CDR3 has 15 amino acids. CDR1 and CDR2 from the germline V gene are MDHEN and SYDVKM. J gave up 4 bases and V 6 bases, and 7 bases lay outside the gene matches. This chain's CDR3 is CASRGTGGSRETQYF. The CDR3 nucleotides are TGTGCCAGCAGGGGGACAGGGGGGTCGCGAGAGACCCAGTACTTC.

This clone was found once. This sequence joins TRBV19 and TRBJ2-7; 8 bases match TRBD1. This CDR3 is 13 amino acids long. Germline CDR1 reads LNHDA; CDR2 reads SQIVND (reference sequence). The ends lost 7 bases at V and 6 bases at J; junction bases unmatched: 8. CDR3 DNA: TGTGCCAGTAACCTGACAGGGGCGCTCGAGCAGTACGTC. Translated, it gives CASNLTGALEQYV.

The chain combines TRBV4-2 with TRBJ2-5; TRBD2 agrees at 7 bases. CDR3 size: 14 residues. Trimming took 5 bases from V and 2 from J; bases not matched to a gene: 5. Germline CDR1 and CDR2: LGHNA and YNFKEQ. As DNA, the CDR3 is TGTGCCAGCAGCAGTGGACTAGAACAAGAGACCCAGTACTTC. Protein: CASSSGLEQETQYF.

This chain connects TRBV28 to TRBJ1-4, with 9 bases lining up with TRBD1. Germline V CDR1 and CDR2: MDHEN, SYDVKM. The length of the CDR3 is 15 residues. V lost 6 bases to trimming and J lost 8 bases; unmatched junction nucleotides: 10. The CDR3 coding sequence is TGTGCCAGCAGCTCTCCGACAGGGGGAAGGGAAAAACTGTTTTTT. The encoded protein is CASSSPTGGREKLFF.

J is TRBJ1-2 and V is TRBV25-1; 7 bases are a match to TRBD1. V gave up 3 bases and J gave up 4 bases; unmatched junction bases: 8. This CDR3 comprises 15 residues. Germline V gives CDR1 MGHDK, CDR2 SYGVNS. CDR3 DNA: TGTGCCAGCAGTGAGTGGGACAGCCCACGCTATGGCTACACCTTC. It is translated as CASSEWDSPRYGYTF.

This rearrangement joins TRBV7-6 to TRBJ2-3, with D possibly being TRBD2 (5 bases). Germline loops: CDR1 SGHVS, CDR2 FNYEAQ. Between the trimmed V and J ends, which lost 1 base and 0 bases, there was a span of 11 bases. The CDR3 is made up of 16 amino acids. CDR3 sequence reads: CASSLEVGLSTDTQYF. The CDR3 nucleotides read TGTGCCAGCAGCTTAGAGGTTGGACTTAGCACAGATACGCAGTATTTT.